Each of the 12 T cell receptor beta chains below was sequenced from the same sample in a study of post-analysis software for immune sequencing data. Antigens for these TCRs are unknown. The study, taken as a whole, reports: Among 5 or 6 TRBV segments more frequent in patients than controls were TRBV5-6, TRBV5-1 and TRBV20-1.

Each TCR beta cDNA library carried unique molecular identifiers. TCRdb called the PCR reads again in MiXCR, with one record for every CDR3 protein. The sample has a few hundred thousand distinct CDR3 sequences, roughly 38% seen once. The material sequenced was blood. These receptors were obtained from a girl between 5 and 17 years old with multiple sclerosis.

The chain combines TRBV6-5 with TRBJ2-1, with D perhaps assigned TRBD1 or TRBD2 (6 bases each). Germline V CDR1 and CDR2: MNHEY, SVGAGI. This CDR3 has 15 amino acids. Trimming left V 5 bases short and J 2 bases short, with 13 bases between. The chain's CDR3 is CASSPPGATYNEQFF. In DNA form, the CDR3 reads TGTGCCAGCAGTCCCCCGGGGGCAACCTACAATGAGCAGTTCTTC.

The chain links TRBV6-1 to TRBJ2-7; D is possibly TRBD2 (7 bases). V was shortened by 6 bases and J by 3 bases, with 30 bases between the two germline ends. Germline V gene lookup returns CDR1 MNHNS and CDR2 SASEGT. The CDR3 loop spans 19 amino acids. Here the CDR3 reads CASSPWGNGRGGAGYEQYF. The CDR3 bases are TGTGCCAGCAGCCCTTGGGGGAACGGTAGAGGGGGGGCCGGCTACGAGCAGTACTTC.

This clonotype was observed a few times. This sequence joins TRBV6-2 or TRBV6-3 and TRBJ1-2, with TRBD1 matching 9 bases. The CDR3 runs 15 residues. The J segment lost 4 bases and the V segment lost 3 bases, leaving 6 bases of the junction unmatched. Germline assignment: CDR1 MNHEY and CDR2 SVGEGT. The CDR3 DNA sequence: TGTGCCAGCAGTTATCAGGACAGGGGCACCTATGGCTACACCTTC. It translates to CASSYQDRGTYGYTF.

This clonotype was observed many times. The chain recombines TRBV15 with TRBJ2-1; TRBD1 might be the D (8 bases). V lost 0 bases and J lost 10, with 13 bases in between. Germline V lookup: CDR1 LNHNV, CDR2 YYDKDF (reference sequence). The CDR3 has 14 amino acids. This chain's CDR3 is CATSRDRGREEQFF. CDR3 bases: TGTGCCACCAGCAGAGACAGGGGGCGGGAGGAGCAGTTCTTC.

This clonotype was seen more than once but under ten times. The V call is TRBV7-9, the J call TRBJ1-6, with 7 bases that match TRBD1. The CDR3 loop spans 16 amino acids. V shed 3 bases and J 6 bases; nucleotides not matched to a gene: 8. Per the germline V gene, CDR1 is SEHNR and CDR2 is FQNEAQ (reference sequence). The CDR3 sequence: CASSFNNRGTNSPLHF. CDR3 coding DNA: TGTGCCAGCAGCTTTAACAACAGGGGAACTAATTCACCCCTCCACTTT.

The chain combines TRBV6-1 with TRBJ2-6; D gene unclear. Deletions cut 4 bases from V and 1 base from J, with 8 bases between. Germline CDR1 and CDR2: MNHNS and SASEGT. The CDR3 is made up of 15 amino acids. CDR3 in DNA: TGTGCCAGCAGTGGTCAGCATTCTGGGGCCAACGTCCTGACTTTC. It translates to CASSGQHSGANVLTF.

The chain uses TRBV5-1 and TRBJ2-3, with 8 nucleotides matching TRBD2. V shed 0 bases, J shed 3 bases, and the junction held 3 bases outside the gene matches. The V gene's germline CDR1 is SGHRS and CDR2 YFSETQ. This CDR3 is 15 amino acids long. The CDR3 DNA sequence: TGCGCCAGCAGCTTGGATCCTAGCGGGACAGATACGCAGTATTTT. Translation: CASSLDPSGTDTQYF.

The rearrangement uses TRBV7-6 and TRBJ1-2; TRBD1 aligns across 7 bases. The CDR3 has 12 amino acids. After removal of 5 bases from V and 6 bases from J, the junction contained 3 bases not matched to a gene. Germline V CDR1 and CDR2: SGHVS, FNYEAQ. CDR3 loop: CASSVTGNGYTF. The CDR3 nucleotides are TGTGCCAGCAGCGTGACAGGGAATGGCTACACCTTC.

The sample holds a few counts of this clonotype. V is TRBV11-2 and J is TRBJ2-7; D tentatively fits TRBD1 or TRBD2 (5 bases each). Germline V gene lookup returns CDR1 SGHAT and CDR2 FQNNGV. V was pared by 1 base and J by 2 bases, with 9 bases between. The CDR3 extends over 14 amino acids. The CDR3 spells CASSLGPGPYEQYF. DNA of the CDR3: TGTGCCAGCAGCTTAGGCCCGGGACCCTACGAGCAGTACTTC.

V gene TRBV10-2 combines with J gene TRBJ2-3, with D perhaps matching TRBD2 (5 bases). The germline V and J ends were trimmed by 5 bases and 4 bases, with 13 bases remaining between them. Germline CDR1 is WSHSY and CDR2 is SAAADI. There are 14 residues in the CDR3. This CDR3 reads CASSYGNRADTQYF. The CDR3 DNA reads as TGCGCCAGCAGTTACGGGAATAGGGCAGATACGCAGTATTTT.

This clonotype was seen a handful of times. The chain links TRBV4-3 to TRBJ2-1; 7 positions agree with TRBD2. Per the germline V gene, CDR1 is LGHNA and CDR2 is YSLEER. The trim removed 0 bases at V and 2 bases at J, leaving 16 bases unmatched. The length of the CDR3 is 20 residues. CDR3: CASSQEVVPLWGGPYNEQFF. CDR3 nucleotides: TGCGCCAGCAGCCAAGAGGTGGTGCCCTTATGGGGAGGGCCCTACAATGAGCAGTTCTTC.

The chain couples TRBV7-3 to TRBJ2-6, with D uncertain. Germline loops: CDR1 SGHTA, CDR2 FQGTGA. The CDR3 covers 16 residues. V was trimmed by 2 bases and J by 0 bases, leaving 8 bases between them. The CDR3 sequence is CASSLSQASGANVLTF. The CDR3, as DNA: TGTGCCAGCAGCTTATCGCAGGCCTCTGGGGCCAACGTCCTGACTTTC.